The 8 T cell receptor beta chains presented below share a single source sample, sequenced in a study of CD4+ T cells in melanoma. Data came from immunoSEQ multiplex PCR; TCRdb stores just in-frame clones and leaves some out. The sample has 110,000 to 150,000 clones; roughly 91% are singletons. The receptor source for this set is a human donor with melanoma.

The V gene is TRBV5-1, the J gene TRBJ2-3, with TRBD1 matching over 7 bases. CDR1 and CDR2 from the germline V gene are SGHRS and YFSETQ. Trimming took 0 bases from V and 0 from J; bases not matched to a gene: 10. The CDR3 is 18 residues long. The CDR3 loop reads CASSLGDRNFASTDTQYF. The CDR3 DNA reads TGCGCCAGCAGCTTGGGGGACAGAAATTTCGCTAGCACAGATACGCAGTATTTT.

This chain links TRBV5-1 with TRBJ2-1; D is perhaps TRBD1 (6 bases). Germline lookup yields CDR1 SGHRS and CDR2 YFSETQ. The CDR3 has 14 amino acids. Trimming removed 1 base from V and 7 bases from J, with 12 bases in between. The CDR3 DNA follows: TGCGCCAGCAGCTTGTGGGGGCCGGGGAATGAGCAGTTCTTC. It is translated as CASSLWGPGNEQFF. Full variable domain (remainder filled in from reference TRBV5-1 and TRBJ2-1): KAGVTQTPRYLIKTRGQQVTLSCSPISGHRSVSWYQQTPGQGLQFLFEYFSETQRNKGNFPGRFSGRQFSNSRSEMNVSTLELGDSALYLCASSLWGPGNEQFFGPGTRLTVL.

The chain carries TRBV18 and TRBJ1-3; D gene unclear. This CDR3 spans 13 amino acids. Trimming took 5 bases from V and 8 from J, leaving 13 bases between them. Per the germline V gene, CDR1 is KGHSH and CDR2 is LQKENI. The CDR3 spells CASSARVLDTIYF. The CDR3 bases are TGTGCCAGCTCAGCGAGGGTATTGGACACCATATATTTT.

The CDR3 DNA reads as TGTGCCAGCAGCTTAGGATCCGGGACAGCTAACACTGAAGCTTTCTTT. It specifies CASSLGSGTANTEAFF. The chain carries TRBV7-2 and TRBJ1-1, with 7 bases fitting TRBD1. The V segment lost 1 base and the J segment 2 bases; nucleotides outside the gene matches: 7. CDR3 length: 16 amino acids. Germline values: CDR1 SGHTA, CDR2 FQGNSA.

This chain connects TRBV10-1 to TRBJ1-3; no reliable D call. Germline V gene lookup returns CDR1 WNHNN and CDR2 SYGVQD (reference sequence). The ends were cut back, 3 bases at V and 2 bases at J, with 5 bases in the middle. CDR3 length: 13 residues. Here the CDR3 DNA reads TGCGCCAGCAGTGAAACCCCTGGAAACACCATATATTTT. It translates to CASSETPGNTIYF.

The V gene is TRBV2, the J gene TRBJ1-2; the D gene is possibly TRBD1 (5 bases). The CDR3 consists of 12 residues. The germline V and J ends were trimmed by 8 bases and 7 bases, with 14 bases remaining between them. The germline V gene has CDR1 SNHLY and CDR2 FYNNEI. The CDR3 DNA sequence: TGTGCCAGCCAGGGAGTCGTCCTTGGCTACACCTTC. It codes for CASQGVVLGYTF.

This sequence joins TRBV11-1 and TRBJ1-1; D ambiguous. Trimming removed 1 base from V and 0 bases from J, with 6 bases in between. CDR1 is SGHAT and CDR2 is FQDESV in the germline V gene (reference sequence). The CDR3 is 14 residues long. The CDR3 is CASSLDGLNTEAFF. The CDR3 nucleotides read TGTGCCAGCAGCTTAGACGGGTTGAACACTGAAGCTTTCTTT.

The CDR3 sequence is CASSQDPGQGWGEQFF. As DNA, the CDR3 is TGCGCCAGCAGCCAAGATCCTGGACAGGGATGGGGTGAGCAGTTCTTC. V and J are TRBV4-1 and TRBJ2-1; 8 bases map to TRBD1. V lost 0 bases, J lost 9 bases, and 10 bases stayed unmatched. The CDR3 consists of 16 residues. The germline gives CDR1 MGHRA, CDR2 YSYEKL.